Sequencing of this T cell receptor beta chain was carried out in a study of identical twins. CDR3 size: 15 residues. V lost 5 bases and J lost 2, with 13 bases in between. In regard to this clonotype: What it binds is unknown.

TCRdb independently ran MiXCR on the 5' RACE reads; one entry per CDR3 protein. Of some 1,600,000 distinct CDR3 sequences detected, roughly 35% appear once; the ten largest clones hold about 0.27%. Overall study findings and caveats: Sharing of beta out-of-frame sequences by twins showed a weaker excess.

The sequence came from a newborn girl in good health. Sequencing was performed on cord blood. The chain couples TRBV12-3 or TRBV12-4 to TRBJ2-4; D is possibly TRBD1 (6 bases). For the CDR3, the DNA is TGTGCCAGCAGTCTACAGGGTATGCCCAAAAACATTCAGTACTTC. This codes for CASSLQGMPKNIQYF.